Listed below are T cell receptor beta chains from one sample, sequenced in a study of T cells in Graves' hyperthyroidism and ophthalmopathy. MiXCR was run by TCRdb on the multiplex PCR reads, yielding one entry per CDR3 protein. The table lists hundreds of thousands of distinct CDR3 sequences, about 14% of them singletons. Input material: blood. The receptor set was obtained from a woman under 30 with Graves' hyperthyroidism. The CDR3 runs from the conserved cysteine through the conserved F or W. Fields, in order: J gene, clone size, V gene, D gene, CDR3 protein, CDR3 DNA. A D gene is named only where the DNA matches it firmly. Not every row has a clone size; where given, it reads once, few, many or a size class.

TRBJ2-5,few,TRBV30,-,CAWSTGGETQYF,TGTGCCTGGAGTACCGGAGGAGAGACCCAGTACTTC
TRBJ2-1,many,TRBV28,TRBD1,CASTPGQGAYNEQFF,TGTGCCAGCACCCCGGGGCAGGGGGCCTACAATGAGCAGTTCTTC
TRBJ1-2,few,TRBV20-1,-,CSARGPGNYGYTF,TGCAGTGCTAGAGGCCCCGGTAACTATGGCTACACCTTC
TRBJ2-1,many,TRBV7-8,-,CASSPGLGTHNEQFF,TGTGCCAGCAGCCCCGGACTGGGAACGCACAATGAGCAGTTCTTC
TRBJ2-5,many,TRBV2,-,CASRGTGNKETQYF,TGTGCCAGCAGGGGAACCGGGAATAAAGAGACCCAGTACTTC
TRBJ2-7,-,TRBV20-1,-,CSAMVRQGFSYEQYF,TGCAGTGCTATGGTCCGGCAGGGATTCTCCTACGAGCAGTACTTC
TRBJ2-7,few,TRBV12-3/TRBV12-4,-,CASSPSQGSSYEQYF,TGTGCCAGCAGTCCAAGTCAGGGGTCCTCCTACGAGCAGTACTTC
TRBJ2-7,-,TRBV6-1,-,CASSEAHPEQYF,TGTGCCAGCAGTGAAGCGCACCCCGAGCAGTACTTC
TRBJ1-5,-,TRBV20-1,-,CSARDPGRGNQPQHF,TGCAGTGCTAGAGATCCGGGCAGAGGTAATCAGCCCCAGCATTTT
TRBJ2-2,few,TRBV7-2,TRBD1,CASSRGTGKGLNTGELFF,TGTGCCAGCAGCCGAGGGACAGGGAAGGGCTTAAACACCGGGGAGCTGTTTTTT
TRBJ2-3,many,TRBV27,-,CASSLVWADTQYF,TGTGCCAGCAGTCTCGTCTGGGCCGATACGCAGTATTTT
TRBJ2-7,many,TRBV3-1,TRBD1,CASSLMDRVSYEQYF,TGTGCCAGCAGCCTTATGGACAGGGTCTCCTACGAGCAGTACTTC
TRBJ2-3,-,TRBV12-3/TRBV12-4,-,CASLLGSPADTQYF,TGTGCCAGCCTGTTGGGGAGTCCAGCAGATACGCAGTATTTT
TRBJ2-1,few,TRBV9,TRBD2,CASGGTSLYNEQFF,TGTGCCAGCGGCGGGACTAGCCTCTACAATGAGCAGTTCTTC
TRBJ2-1,many,TRBV7-9,TRBD2,CASSLAVSGMNEQFF,TGTGCCAGCAGCTTAGCGGTTAGCGGGATGAATGAGCAGTTCTTC
TRBJ2-5,-,TRBV6-1,TRBD2,CASRAGGQETQYF,TGTGCCAGCAGGGCGGGAGGGCAAGAGACCCAGTACTTC
TRBJ2-3,many,TRBV13,-,CASSRTRELGTQYF,TGTGCCAGCAGCCGAACTAGGGAGCTAGGTACGCAGTATTTT
TRBJ1-5,many,TRBV24-1,-,CATSAETESNQPQHF,TGTGCCACCAGTGCAGAGACAGAAAGCAATCAGCCCCAGCATTTT
TRBJ2-3,many,TRBV7-9,TRBD2,CASSPPGLAGDTQYF,TGTGCCAGCAGCCCGCCGGGACTAGCGGGAGACACGCAGTATTTT
TRBJ1-2,few,TRBV15,-,CATSRDFDDGYYGYTF,TGTGCCACCAGCAGAGATTTCGACGACGGATACTATGGCTACACCTTC